Listed here is a single T cell receptor beta chain. PCR was performed a second time for about 7 to 12 cycles using a sample-barcoded 5' primer and a J-beta primer mix. In TCRdb, the 5' RACE reads were re-called with MiXCR into one record per CDR3 protein. Here the sample spans about 1.6 million distinct CDR3 sequences, almost 35% being singletons. Each sample had at least 6.5 million PBMCs isolated. The sample is drawn from a study of blood T cells in healthy people across ages. V was clipped by 2 bases and J by 5 bases; unmatched bases: 7. Germline assignment: CDR1 SGHKS and CDR2 YYEKEE (reference sequence). The CDR3 length is 15 residues.

The J gene is TRBJ1-1, the V gene TRBV5-5; TRBD1 matches 9 bases. The clonotype comes from a woman aged 25 to 39 in good health. Sample: blood. CDR3 bases: TGTGCCAGCAGCTTACCACAGGGGGCGAGGACTGAAGCTTTCTTT. Translating gives CASSLPQGARTEAFF.